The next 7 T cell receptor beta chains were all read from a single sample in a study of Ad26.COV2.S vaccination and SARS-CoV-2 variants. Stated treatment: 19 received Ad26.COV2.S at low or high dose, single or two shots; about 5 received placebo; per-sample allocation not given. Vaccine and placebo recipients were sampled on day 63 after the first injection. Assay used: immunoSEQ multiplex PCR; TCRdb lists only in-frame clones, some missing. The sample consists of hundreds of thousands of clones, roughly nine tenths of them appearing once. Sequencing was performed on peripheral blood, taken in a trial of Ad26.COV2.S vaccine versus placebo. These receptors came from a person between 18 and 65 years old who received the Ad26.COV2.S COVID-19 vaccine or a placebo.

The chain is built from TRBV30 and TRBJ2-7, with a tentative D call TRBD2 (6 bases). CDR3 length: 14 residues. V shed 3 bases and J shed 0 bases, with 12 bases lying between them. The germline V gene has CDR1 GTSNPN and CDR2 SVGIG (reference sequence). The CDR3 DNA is TGTGCCTGGAGGTTTAGCGGAAGCTCCTACGAGCAGTACTTC. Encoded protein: CAWRFSGSSYEQYF.

The CDR3 is CASSVGVGPYEQYF. DNA for the CDR3: TGTGCCAGCAGCGTAGGAGTAGGGCCCTACGAGCAGTACTTC. The J gene is TRBJ2-7, the V gene TRBV9; D not certain. The length of the CDR3 is 14 residues. Trimming stripped 0 bases from V and 2 bases from J, with 9 bases between. Germline assignment: CDR1 SGDLS and CDR2 YYNGEE.

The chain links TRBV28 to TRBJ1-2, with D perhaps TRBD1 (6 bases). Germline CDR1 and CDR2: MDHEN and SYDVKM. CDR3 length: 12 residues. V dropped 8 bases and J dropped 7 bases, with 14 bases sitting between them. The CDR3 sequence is CASGLRGLGYTF. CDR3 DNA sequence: TGTGCCAGCGGCCTCCGGGGGCTTGGCTACACCTTC.

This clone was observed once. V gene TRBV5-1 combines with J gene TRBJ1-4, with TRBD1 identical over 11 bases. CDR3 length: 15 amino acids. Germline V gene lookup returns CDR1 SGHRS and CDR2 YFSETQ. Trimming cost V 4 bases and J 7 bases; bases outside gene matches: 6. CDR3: CASSTTGTGGEKLFF. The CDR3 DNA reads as TGCGCCAGCAGCACCACAGGGACAGGGGGTGAAAAACTGTTTTTT. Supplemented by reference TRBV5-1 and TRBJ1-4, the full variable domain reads KAGVTQTPRYLIKTRGQQVTLSCSPISGHRSVSWYQQTPGQGLQFLFEYFSETQRNKGNFPGRFSGRQFSNSRSEMNVSTLELGDSALYLCASSTTGTGGEKLFFGSGTQLSVL.

DNA of the CDR3: TGTGCCAGTACCCCCGGCTCTCTGGGGACTAGCGACTACGAGCAGTACTTC. Translated: CASTPGSLGTSDYEQYF. The V call is TRBV19, the J call TRBJ2-7; 10 bases map to TRBD2. Germline values: CDR1 LNHDA, CDR2 SQIVND (reference sequence). The CDR3 consists of 17 residues. The junction had 15 bases not matched to a gene; V was cut back by 7 bases and J by 3 bases.

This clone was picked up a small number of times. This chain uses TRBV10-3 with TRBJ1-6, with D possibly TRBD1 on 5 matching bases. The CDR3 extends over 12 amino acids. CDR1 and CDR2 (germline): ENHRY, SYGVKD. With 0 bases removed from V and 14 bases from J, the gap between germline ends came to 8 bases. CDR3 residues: CAISESGRSLHF. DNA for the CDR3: TGTGCCATCAGTGAGTCGGGACGGTCCCTCCACTTT.

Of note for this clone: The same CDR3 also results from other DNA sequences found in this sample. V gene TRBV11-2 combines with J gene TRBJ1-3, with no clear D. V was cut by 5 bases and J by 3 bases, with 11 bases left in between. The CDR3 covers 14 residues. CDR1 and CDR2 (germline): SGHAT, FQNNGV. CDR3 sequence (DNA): TGTGCCAGCAGCGCCGCGGGGAGTGGAAACACCATATATTTT. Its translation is CASSAAGSGNTIYF. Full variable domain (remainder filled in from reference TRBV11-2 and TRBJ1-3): EAGVAQSPRYKIIEKRQSVAFWCNPISGHATLYWYQQILGQGPKLLIQFQNNGVVDDSQLPKDRFSAERLKGVDSTLKIQPAKLEDSAVYLCASSAAGSGNTIYFGEGSWLTVV.